The 11 T cell receptor beta chains reported below all come from one sample, sequenced in a study of blood T cell repertoires in COVID-19. Measured with immunoSEQ multiplex PCR; TCRdb has only the in-frame clones, and not every one. The sample contains about 180,000 clones, roughly 83% of which appear only once. Sequencing was performed on PBMCs or T cells enriched from blood (not recorded which). These receptors all come from a woman in her 30s who had recovered from COVID-19.

The V call is TRBV4-1, the J call TRBJ2-1, with TRBD2 as a possible D gene (6 bases). The CDR3 runs 19 residues. Germline CDR1 is MGHRA and CDR2 is YSYEKL. V shed 0 bases and J shed 1 base, with 19 bases lying between them. The CDR3 DNA sequence: TGCGCCAGCAGCCAAGAACCTCCAGAGAGGGACTTTTCCTACAATGAGCAGTTCTTC. It specifies CASSQEPPERDFSYNEQFF.

On this clone: In the same sample, other DNA sequences code for this CDR3. The V and J genes are TRBV28 and TRBJ1-3, with a possible D match to TRBD1 (6 bases). The V end was cut by 6 bases, the J end by 0 bases, with 9 bases between. The V gene's germline CDR1 is MDHEN and CDR2 SYDVKM. This CDR3 contains 14 residues. The CDR3 is CASRTGSSGNTIYF. In nucleotides, the CDR3 is TGTGCCAGCAGGACAGGCTCCTCTGGAAACACCATATATTTT.

This chain links TRBV5-1 with TRBJ2-3; 8 bases line up with TRBD2. The CDR3 spans 16 residues. V was clipped by 0 bases and J by 2 bases; unmatched bases: 5. Germline CDR1 SGHRS, CDR2 YFSETQ. CDR3 residues: CASSLGAGVNTDTQYF. The CDR3 DNA reads TGCGCCAGCAGCTTGGGAGCGGGAGTTAACACAGATACGCAGTATTTT.

This clone was detected a few times. V and J are TRBV6-4 and TRBJ2-3; possible D gene TRBD2, 6 bases. CDR1 MRHNA and CDR2 SNTAGT come from the germline V gene. Between the trimmed V and J ends, which lost 0 bases and 4 bases, there was a span of 23 bases. CDR3 length: 19 residues. Here the CDR3 DNA reads TGTGCCAGCAGTGACTCTGCTGTCCTTGGCGGGGTGGGCGCAGATACGCAGTATTTT. This gives the protein CASSDSAVLGGVGADTQYF.

This chain uses TRBV7-9 with TRBJ2-7, with 9 nucleotides matching TRBD1. This CDR3 comprises 16 residues. Germline trimming cut 2 bases from V and 3 bases from J; bases unmatched to any gene: 8. CDR1 SEHNR and CDR2 FQNEAQ come from the germline V gene (reference sequence). In DNA form, the CDR3 reads TGTGCCAGCAGCTTACCTCCCCGGGACAGGGACTACGAGCAGTACTTC. Its translation: CASSLPPRDRDYEQYF.

The J gene is TRBJ1-5, the V gene TRBV11-3; 8 nucleotides agree with TRBD1. The germline gives CDR1 SGHNT, CDR2 YENEEA. The V segment lost 0 bases and the J segment 5 bases; nucleotides outside the gene matches: 6. This CDR3 has 16 residues. CDR3 protein: CASSLEVATGDQPQHF. The CDR3 DNA reads TGTGCCAGCAGCTTAGAAGTGGCGACAGGGGATCAGCCCCAGCATTTT. The whole variable domain, remainder taken from reference TRBV11-3 and TRBJ1-5, is EAGVVQSPRYKIIEKKQPVAFWCNPISGHNTLYWYLQNLGQGPELLIRYENEEAVDDSQLPKDRFSAERLKGVDSTLKIQPAELGDSAVYLCASSLEVATGDQPQHFGDGTRLSIL.

This chain links TRBV27 with TRBJ1-1, with 7 nucleotides matching TRBD1. Germline CDR1 is MNHEY and CDR2 is SMNVEV (reference sequence). J lost 1 base, V lost 3 bases, and 2 bases had no gene match. This CDR3 comprises 14 residues. CDR3 in amino acids: CASSFPGGNTEAFF. CDR3 nucleotide sequence: TGTGCCAGCAGTTTCCCAGGGGGGAACACTGAAGCTTTCTTT.

The V and J genes are TRBV19 and TRBJ1-4; a possible D gene is TRBD1 (5 bases). V was pared by 1 base and J by 6 bases, with 15 bases between. This CDR3 is built from 16 residues. The germline V gene encodes CDR1 LNHDA and CDR2 SQIVND (reference sequence). CDR3 sequence: CASSIVAEGVDEKLFF. As DNA, the CDR3 is TGTGCCAGTAGTATAGTGGCGGAAGGGGTGGATGAAAAACTGTTTTTT.

The chain couples TRBV30 to TRBJ2-7, with D possibly being TRBD1 (6 bases). The length of the CDR3 is 15 residues. V was trimmed by 1 base and J by 0 bases, leaving 13 bases between them. Germline CDR1 reads GTSNPN; CDR2 reads SVGIG (reference sequence). CDR3 sequence reads: CAWSADDRFSYEQYF. The CDR3 DNA is TGTGCCTGGAGTGCCGATGACAGGTTCTCCTACGAGCAGTACTTC.

In nucleotides, the CDR3 is TGTGCCAGCAGCTCGATTCGGGGTAGCACAGATACGCAGTATTTT. Protein sequence: CASSSIRGSTDTQYF. The chain joins TRBV11-2 to TRBJ2-3, with TRBD2 as a possible D gene (5 bases). The CDR3 loop spans 15 amino acids. CDR1 and CDR2 (germline): SGHAT, FQNNGV. V was clipped by 4 bases and J by 0 bases, with 11 bases between them.

This clone has more than one count but fewer than ten. The J gene is TRBJ1-4, the V gene TRBV27; a weak D match, TRBD1 (5 bases). The CDR3 runs 13 residues. Germline V gives CDR1 MNHEY, CDR2 SMNVEV (reference sequence). The V gene lost 5 bases and the J gene lost 8 bases, with 12 bases spanning the gap. The CDR3, as DNA: TGTGCCAGCAGTATCCGACAGAACGAAAAACTGTTTTTT. The encoded protein is CASSIRQNEKLFF.